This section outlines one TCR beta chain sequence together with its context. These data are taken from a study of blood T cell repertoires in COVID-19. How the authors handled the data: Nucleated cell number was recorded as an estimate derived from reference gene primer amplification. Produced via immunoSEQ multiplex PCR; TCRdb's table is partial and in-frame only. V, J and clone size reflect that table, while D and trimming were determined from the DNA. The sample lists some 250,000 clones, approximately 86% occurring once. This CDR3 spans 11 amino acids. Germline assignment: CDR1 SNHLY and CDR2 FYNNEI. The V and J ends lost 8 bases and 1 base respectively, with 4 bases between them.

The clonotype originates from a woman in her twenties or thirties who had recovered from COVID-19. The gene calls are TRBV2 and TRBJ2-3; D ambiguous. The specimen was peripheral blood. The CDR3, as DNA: TGTGCCAGCGGCCGCACAGATACGCAGTATTTT. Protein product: CASGRTDTQYF.